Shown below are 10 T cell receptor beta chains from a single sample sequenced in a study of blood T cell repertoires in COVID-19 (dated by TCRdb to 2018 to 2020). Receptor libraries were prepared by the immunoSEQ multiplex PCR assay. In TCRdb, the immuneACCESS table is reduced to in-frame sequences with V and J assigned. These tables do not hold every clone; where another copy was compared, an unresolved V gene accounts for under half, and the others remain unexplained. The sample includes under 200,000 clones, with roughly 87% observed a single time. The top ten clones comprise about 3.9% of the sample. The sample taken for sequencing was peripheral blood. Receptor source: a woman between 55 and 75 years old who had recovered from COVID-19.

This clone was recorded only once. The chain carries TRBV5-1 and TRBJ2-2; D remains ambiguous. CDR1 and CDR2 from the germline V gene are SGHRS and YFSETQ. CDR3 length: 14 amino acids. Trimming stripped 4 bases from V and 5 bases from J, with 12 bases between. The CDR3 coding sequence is TGCGCCAGCAGCCAGTCGCTAGGTACCGGGGAGCTGTTTTTT. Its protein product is CASSQSLGTGELFF. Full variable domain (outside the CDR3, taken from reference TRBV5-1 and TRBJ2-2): KAGVTQTPRYLIKTRGQQVTLSCSPISGHRSVSWYQQTPGQGLQFLFEYFSETQRNKGNFPGRFSGRQFSNSRSEMNVSTLELGDSALYLCASSQSLGTGELFFGEGSRLTVL.

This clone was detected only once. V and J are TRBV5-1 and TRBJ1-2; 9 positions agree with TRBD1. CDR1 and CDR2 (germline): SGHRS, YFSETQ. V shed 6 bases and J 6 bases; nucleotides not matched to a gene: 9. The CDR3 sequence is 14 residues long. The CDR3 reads CASTPGTGLDGYTF. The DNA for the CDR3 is TGCGCCAGCACCCCTGGGACAGGGTTAGATGGCTACACCTTC.

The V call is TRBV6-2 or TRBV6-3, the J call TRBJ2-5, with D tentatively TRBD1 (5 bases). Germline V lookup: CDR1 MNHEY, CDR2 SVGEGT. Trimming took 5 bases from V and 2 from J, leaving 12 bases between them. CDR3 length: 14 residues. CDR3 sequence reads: CASSPTGIQETQYF. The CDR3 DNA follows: TGTGCCAGCAGTCCAACAGGCATACAAGAGACCCAGTACTTC.

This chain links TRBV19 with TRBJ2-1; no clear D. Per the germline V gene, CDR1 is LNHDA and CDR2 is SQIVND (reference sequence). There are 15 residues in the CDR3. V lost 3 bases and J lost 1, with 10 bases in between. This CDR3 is CASSIAGSSYNEQFF. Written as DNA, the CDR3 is TGTGCCAGTAGTATTGCCGGGTCGTCCTACAATGAGCAGTTCTTC.

The CDR3 loop is CASSPGTGDTQYF. In DNA, the CDR3 is TGTGCCAGCTCACCAGGGACAGGAGATACGCAGTATTTT. V usage is TRBV18 and J usage is TRBJ2-3; 8 bases fit TRBD1. Germline trimming cut 2 bases from V and 5 bases from J; bases unmatched to any gene: 0. The germline V gene has CDR1 KGHSH and CDR2 LQKENI. The CDR3 is 13 residues long.

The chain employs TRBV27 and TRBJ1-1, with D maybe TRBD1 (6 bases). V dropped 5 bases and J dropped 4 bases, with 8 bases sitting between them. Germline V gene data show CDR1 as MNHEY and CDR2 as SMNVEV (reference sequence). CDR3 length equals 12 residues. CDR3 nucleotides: TGTGCCAGCAGTCAGACAGGCACTGAAGCTTTCTTT. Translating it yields CASSQTGTEAFF.

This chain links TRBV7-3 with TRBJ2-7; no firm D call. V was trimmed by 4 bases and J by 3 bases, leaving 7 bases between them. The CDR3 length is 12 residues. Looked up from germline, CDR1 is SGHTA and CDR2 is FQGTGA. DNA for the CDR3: TGTGCCAGCAGCTCGACGGGCTACGAGCAGTACTTC. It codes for CASSSTGYEQYF.

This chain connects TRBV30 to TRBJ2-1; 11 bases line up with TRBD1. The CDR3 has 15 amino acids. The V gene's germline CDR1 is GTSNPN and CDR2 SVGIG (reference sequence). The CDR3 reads CASSPGQGVYNEQFF. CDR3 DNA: TGTGCTTCATCCCCGGGACAGGGGGTTTACAATGAGCAGTTCTTC.

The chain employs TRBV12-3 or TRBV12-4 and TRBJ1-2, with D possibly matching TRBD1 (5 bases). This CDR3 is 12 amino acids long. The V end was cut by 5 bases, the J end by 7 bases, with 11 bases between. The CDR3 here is CASSRHRGGYTF. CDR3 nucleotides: TGTGCCAGCAGTCGCCATAGGGGTGGCTACACCTTC.

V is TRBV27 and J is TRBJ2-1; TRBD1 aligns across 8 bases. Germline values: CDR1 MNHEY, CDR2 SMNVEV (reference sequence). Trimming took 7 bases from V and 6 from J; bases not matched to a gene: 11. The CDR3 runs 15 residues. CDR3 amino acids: CASTNARTGINEQFF. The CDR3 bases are TGTGCCAGCACCAACGCGAGGACAGGGATCAATGAGCAGTTCTTC.